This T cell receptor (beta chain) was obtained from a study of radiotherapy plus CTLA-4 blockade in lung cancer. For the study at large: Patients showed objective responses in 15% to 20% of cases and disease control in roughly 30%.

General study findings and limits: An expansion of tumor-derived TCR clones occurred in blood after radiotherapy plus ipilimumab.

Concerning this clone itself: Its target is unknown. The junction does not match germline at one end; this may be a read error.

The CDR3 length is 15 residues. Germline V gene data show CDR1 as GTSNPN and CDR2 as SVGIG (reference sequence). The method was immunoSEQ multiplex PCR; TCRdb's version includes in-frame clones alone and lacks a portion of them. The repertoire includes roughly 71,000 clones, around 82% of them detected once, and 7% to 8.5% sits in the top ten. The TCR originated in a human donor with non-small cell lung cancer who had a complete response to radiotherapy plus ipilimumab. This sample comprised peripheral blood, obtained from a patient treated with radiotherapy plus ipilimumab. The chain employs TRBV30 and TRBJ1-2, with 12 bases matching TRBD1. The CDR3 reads CAWSVLGTGGGILIF. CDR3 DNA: TGTGCCTGGAGTGTACTCGGGACAGGGGGCGGTATACTAATATTC.